Below, 4 T cell receptor beta chains from the same sample are listed, as sequenced in a study of T-cell memory formation after mild COVID-19. TCRdb analysed the 5' RACE reads with MiXCR anew, one entry per CDR3 protein. The profile covers around 340,000 distinct CDR3 sequences, with more than 20% appearing a single time and approximately 12% taken by the ten largest. Sample: PBMCs or a T cell subset sorted from them (not recorded which). Receptors originate from an adult woman who had mild COVID-19 (a few samples of this study predate the infection). Cell type and time point are not known.

The V gene is TRBV20-1, the J gene TRBJ1-6, with D perhaps matching TRBD1 (5 bases). V lost 3 bases and J 9 bases, leaving 30 bases between the germline ends. CDR1 is DFQATT and CDR2 is SNEGSKA in the germline V gene (reference sequence). The CDR3 contains 19 residues. CDR3 DNA sequence: TGCAGTGCTAGCCTGTCGACCTCTCCCGTCGGGGGGAGCGGTTCACCCCTCCACTTT. Amino acid sequence: CSASLSTSPVGGSGSPLHF.

This clonotype was counted a few times. The chain couples TRBV5-1 to TRBJ2-7; tentatively, D is TRBD1 or TRBD2 (5 bases each). This CDR3 comprises 13 residues. CDR1 and CDR2 (germline): SGHRS, YFSETQ. Trimming removed 3 bases at V and 3 bases at J, with 10 bases between. The CDR3, as DNA: TGCGCCAGCAGCTCGGGACGGGACTACGAGCAGTACTTC. This sequence encodes CASSSGRDYEQYF.

This clonotype showed up just a few times. The gene calls are TRBV5-1 and TRBJ2-1; 10 nucleotides agree with TRBD1. Germline CDR1 is SGHRS and CDR2 is YFSETQ. J gave up 4 bases and V 4 bases, and 5 bases lay outside the gene matches. The CDR3 totals 15 residues. The CDR3: CASSPGQGTYNEQFF. The CDR3 DNA reads as TGCGCCAGCAGCCCGGGACAGGGGACTTACAATGAGCAGTTCTTC.

The V gene is TRBV29-1, the J gene TRBJ1-1, with 7 bases identical to TRBD1. V gave up 7 bases and J gave up 0 bases; unmatched junction bases: 11. This CDR3 has 15 residues. Germline CDR1 SQVTM, CDR2 ANQGSEA. The CDR3 DNA sequence: TGCAGCGCCCCGGGGGCAGGGGGGATGAACACTGAAGCTTTCTTT. Residues: CSAPGAGGMNTEAFF.